The entry below describes one T cell receptor (beta chain). The antigen is unknown. The data derive from a study of monozygotic twins with inflammatory bowel disease. Study-level results: Twins classed as concordant or discordant showed no difference in repertoire similarity, possibly from limited power. Differences in immunosuppressive treatment may have been a source of added variability in patient repertoires. Compared with healthy co-twins, IBD patients showed reduced TCRbeta repertoire diversity by inverse Simpson.

Each TCR library used about 3,200 ng of total RNA. TCRdb re-analyzed the 5' RACE reads; it lists each CDR3 protein once, without DNA. Seen in this sample are approximately 100,000 distinct CDR3 sequences; the ten most common clones hold approximately 1.8%. Sequencing input: blood. This receptor was obtained from a human donor with ulcerative colitis or Crohn's disease, or a healthy co-twin of an affected twin (not recorded which).

CDR3 sequence reads: CASSPSGWGNEQFF. The chain employs TRBV12-3 or TRBV12-4 and TRBJ2-1; TCRdb's assignment of TRBD1 cannot be checked, as there is no DNA. This CDR3 is built from 14 residues.